This T cell receptor (beta chain) emerged from a study of cytotoxic CD8 clonotypes in ibrutinib-treated CLL. Across the study: There were about 12 relapsed/refractory patients and 15 treatment-naive patients, and under 18 were IGHV unmutated. Study results and limitations: Lymph node repertoires were not studied, and sampling times were unmatched.

Profiling relied on immunoSEQ multiplex PCR, and the TCRdb table lists in-frame clones only, not all of them. The table records 60,000 to 70,000 clones, approximately 57% of them present only once. Trimming removed 3 bases at V and 0 bases at J, with 11 bases between. The CDR3 runs to 16 residues. Germline-derived CDR1 and CDR2 are KGHSH and LQKENI. This clone occurred once. Its antigen is not identified. Sample: PBMCs, taken after 12 months of ibrutinib treatment. This TCR was recovered from a human donor with chronic lymphocytic leukemia. The chain links TRBV18 to TRBJ2-2; D remains unclear. The CDR3 DNA reads as TGTGCCAGCTCACCCATCGCGGATACGAACACCGGGGAGCTGTTTTTT. The encoded protein is CASSPIADTNTGELFF.